The sequence of this T cell receptor beta chain was determined in a study of a mutant IDH1 vaccine in newly diagnosed glioma. Sequenced by immunoSEQ multiplex PCR; TCRdb stores in-frame clones only, minus some. Of about 50,000 clones listed, around 84% are singletons. About this clone: The antigen remains unidentified.

Time point specified: week 5, during vaccination. The content of each vaccine dose was 300 ug of mutant IDH1 20-mer peptide, and topical imiquimod accompanied it. Trimming took 4 bases from V and 0 from J, leaving 9 bases between them. The CDR3 is 14 amino acids. Germline CDR1 MGHRA, CDR2 YSYEKL. The sample here was PBMCs, taken from a glioma patient whose treatment included an IDH1 peptide vaccine. This sequence was found in a woman aged 50 to 60 with glioma. V and J are TRBV4-1 and TRBJ1-2; TRBD1 is a possible D gene (5 bases). CDR3 in DNA: TGCGCCAGCAGCCTACGACAGTCTAACTATGGCTACACCTTC. This encodes CASSLRQSNYGYTF.